The clone carrying this TCR beta chain was detected many times. No antigen is known for it. The data originate from a study of Graves' ophthalmopathy and Graves' hyperthyroidism. Study-wide context: Before any treatment was given, at initial diagnosis, peripheral blood was collected.

Amplification targeted the TCR beta CDR3 regions, with RNA transcripts as the source material. First-round RT-PCR with HTBI primers preceded a second-round multiplex PCR. TCRdb reanalysed the multiplex PCR reads using MiXCR and keeps one entry per CDR3 protein. The sample records around 400,000 distinct CDR3 sequences, about 17% being singletons. Per germline, CDR1 SGHTA and CDR2 FQGNSA. The CDR3 totals 15 residues. V was clipped by 5 bases and J by 0 bases, with 13 bases between them. Someone took the PBMCs out of more than 9 ml of fresh peripheral blood. Overall study findings and caveats: Ophthalmopathy cases were distinguished from stable hyperthyroidism by a 13-signature model, reaching approximately 88% sensitivity and around 80% specificity.

The specimen was peripheral blood. The V gene is TRBV7-2, the J gene TRBJ1-1; no clear D. This TCR was recovered from a woman aged 18 to 35 with Graves' ophthalmopathy. The CDR3 here is CASSPSLNMNTEAFF. CDR3 bases: TGTGCCAGCAGCCCAAGCCTGAATATGAACACTGAAGCTTTCTTT.